Each of the 6 T cell receptor beta chains below was sequenced from the same sample in a study of shared clonotypes between healthy human individuals. This table comes from immunoSEQ multiplex PCR, and its TCRdb copy is limited to in-frame clones, with some not included. The sample lists roughly 2.2 million clones; 85% to 95% were seen once. The specimen sequenced was naive CD4+ T cells from PBMCs. This sample's subset: CD45RA+ positively selected. These receptor sequences come from a young man in good health. Some clones in this sample may be carry-over from other donors' samples.

This clone has more than one count but fewer than ten. The chain employs TRBV7-3 and TRBJ1-1, with TRBD1 as a possible D gene (5 bases). CDR1 is SGHTA and CDR2 is FQGTGA in the germline V gene. This CDR3 has 14 residues. V lost 5 bases and J lost 0, with 10 bases in between. The CDR3: CASSLRGVNTEAFF. The CDR3 DNA reads TGTGCCAGCAGCCTCCGAGGGGTGAACACTGAAGCTTTCTTT.

The rearrangement links TRBV9 to TRBJ1-2; the D is unclear. The V gene lost 4 bases and the J gene lost 0 bases, with 13 bases spanning the gap. The CDR3 sequence is 15 residues long. Germline V gene sequence: CDR1 SGDLS, CDR2 YYNGEE. In DNA form, the CDR3 reads TGTGCCAGCAGCTTAATCTCGGGGACTAACTATGGCTACACCTTC. Its translation: CASSLISGTNYGYTF.

On this clone itself: Other DNA variants within this sample encode the same CDR3. V gene TRBV25-1 combines with J gene TRBJ1-2; weak D call: TRBD1 (6 bases). Germline CDR1 and CDR2: MGHDK and SYGVNS. The CDR3 has 13 amino acids. Trimming removed 4 bases from V and 4 bases from J, with 10 bases in between. The CDR3 is CASSAQGAYGYTF. CDR3 sequence (DNA): TGTGCCAGCAGTGCACAGGGAGCCTATGGCTACACCTTC.

The chain carries TRBV28 and TRBJ2-7; D tentatively reads TRBD1 or TRBD2 (5 bases each). This CDR3 is 12 amino acids long. Deletions cut 10 bases from V and 1 base from J, with 11 bases between. Germline V gene data show CDR1 as MDHEN and CDR2 as SYDVKM. The CDR3 sequence: CAITGQSYEQYF. In DNA, the CDR3 is TGTGCCATTACGGGGCAATCCTACGAGCAGTACTTC.

This clone was recorded a few times. The chain has TRBV19 and TRBJ2-2; D tentatively reads TRBD1 or TRBD2 (5 bases each). The CDR3 contains 14 residues. Germline loops: CDR1 LNHDA, CDR2 SQIVND (reference sequence). Trimming shortened V by 9 bases and J by 10 bases, and 21 bases separated the two germline ends. The CDR3 protein is CASIGTRASEELFF. In nucleotides, the CDR3 is TGTGCCAGCATCGGGACGAGGGCCTCGGAGGAGCTGTTTTTT.

To note about this clone: Other DNA variants within this sample encode the same CDR3. The chain combines TRBV2 with TRBJ1-2; D gene uncertain. This CDR3 has 13 residues. Per germline, CDR1 SNHLY and CDR2 FYNNEI. V was shortened by 5 bases and J by 0 bases, with 7 bases between the two germline ends. CDR3 DNA sequence: TGTGCCAGCAGTTTAGACTCTAACTATGGCTACACCTTC. Protein: CASSLDSNYGYTF.